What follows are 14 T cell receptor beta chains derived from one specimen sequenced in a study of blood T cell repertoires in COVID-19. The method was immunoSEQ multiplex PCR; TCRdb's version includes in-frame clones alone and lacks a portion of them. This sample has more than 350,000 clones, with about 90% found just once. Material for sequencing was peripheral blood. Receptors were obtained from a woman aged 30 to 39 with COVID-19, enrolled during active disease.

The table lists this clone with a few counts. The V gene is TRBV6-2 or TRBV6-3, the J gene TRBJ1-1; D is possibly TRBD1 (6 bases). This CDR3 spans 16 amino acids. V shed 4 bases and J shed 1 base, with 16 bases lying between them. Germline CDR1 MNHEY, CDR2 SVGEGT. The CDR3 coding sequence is TGTGCCAGCAGTTTCGAATCTTGGGGGCCGAACACTGAAGCTTTCTTT. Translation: CASSFESWGPNTEAFF.

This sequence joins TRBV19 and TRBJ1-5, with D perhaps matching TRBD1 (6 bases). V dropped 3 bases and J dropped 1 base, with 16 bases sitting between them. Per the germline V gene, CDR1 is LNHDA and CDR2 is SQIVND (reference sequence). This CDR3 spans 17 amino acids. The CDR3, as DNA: TGTGCCAGTAGTATCGGGGACAAATTCTGGAGCAATCAGCCCCAGCATTTT. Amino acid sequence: CASSIGDKFWSNQPQHF. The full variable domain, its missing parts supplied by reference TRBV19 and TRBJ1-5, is DGGITQSPKYLFRKEGQNVTLSCEQNLNHDAMYWYRQDPGQGLRLIYYSQIVNDFQKGDIAEGYSVSREKKESFPLTVTSAQKNPTAFYLCASSIGDKFWSNQPQHFGDGTRLSIL.

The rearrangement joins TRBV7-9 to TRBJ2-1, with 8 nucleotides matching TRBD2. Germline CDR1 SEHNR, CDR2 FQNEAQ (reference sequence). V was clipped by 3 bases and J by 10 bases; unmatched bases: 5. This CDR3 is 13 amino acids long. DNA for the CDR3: TGTGCCAGCAGCTTCTTCGGGGGGGACGAGCAGTTCTTC. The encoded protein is CASSFFGGDEQFF. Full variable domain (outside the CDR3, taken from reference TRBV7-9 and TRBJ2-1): DTGVSQNPRHKITKRGQNVTFRCDPISEHNRLYWYRQTLGQGPEFLTYFQNEAQLEKSRLLSDRFSAERPKGSFSTLEIQRTEQGDSAMYLCASSFFGGDEQFFGPGTRLTVL.

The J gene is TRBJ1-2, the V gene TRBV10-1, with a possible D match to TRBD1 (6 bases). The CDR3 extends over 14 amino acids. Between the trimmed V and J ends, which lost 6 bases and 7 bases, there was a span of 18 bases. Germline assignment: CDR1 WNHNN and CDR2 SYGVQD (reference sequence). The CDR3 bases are TGCGCCAGCAGCCCGCAGGGGAAGGAATCTGGCTACACCTTC. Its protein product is CASSPQGKESGYTF.

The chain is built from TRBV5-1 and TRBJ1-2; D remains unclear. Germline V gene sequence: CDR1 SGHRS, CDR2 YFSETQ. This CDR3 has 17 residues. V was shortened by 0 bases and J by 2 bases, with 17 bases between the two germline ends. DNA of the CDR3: TGCGCCAGCAGCTTGGAGTTTAGGAGCGCGCAGAACTATGGCTACACCTTC. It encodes CASSLEFRSAQNYGYTF.

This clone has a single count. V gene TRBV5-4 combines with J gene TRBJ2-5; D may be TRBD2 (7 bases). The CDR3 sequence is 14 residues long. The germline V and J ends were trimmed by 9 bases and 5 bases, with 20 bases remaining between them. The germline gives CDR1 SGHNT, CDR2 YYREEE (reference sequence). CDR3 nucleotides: TGTGCCACCTTACCCGAGGGGGGGAGGGAGACCCAGTACTTC. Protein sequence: CATLPEGGRETQYF.

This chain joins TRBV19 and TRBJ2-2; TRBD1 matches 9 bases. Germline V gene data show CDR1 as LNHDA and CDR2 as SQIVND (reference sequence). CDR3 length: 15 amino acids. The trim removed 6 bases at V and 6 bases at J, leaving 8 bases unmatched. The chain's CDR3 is CASRNPGQGSGELFF. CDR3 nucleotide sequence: TGTGCCAGTAGGAATCCGGGACAGGGTTCCGGGGAGCTGTTTTTT.

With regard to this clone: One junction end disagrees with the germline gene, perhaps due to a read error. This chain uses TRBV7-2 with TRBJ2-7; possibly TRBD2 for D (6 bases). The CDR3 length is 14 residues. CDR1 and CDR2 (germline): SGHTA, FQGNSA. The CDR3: CASSLAGLSDEQYF. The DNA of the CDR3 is TGTGCCAGCAGCTTAGCGGGACTCTCCGACGAGCAGTACTTC.

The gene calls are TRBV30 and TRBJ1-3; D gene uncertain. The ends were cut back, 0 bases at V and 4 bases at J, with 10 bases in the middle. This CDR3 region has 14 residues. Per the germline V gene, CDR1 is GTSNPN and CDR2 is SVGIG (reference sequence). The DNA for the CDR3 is TGTGCCTGGAGTGTACGGAGGTCCGGAAACACCATATATTTT. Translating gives CAWSVRRSGNTIYF.

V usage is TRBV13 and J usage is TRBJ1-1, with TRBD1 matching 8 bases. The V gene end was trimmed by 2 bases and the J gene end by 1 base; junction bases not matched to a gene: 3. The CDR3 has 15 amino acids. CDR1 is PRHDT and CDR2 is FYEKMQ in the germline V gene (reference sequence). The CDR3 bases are TGTGCCAGCAGCTTACGGGGGACAGGGAACACTGAAGCTTTCTTT. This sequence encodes CASSLRGTGNTEAFF.

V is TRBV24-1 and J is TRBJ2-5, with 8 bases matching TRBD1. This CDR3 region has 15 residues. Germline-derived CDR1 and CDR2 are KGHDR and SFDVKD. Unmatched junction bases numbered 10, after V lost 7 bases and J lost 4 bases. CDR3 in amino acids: CATSAQQGVGETQYF. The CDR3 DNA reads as TGTGCCACCAGCGCCCAACAGGGGGTAGGAGAGACCCAGTACTTC.

The CDR3 DNA reads TGTGCCAGCAGCTTGATCGGTGAGACCCAGTACTTC. It specifies CASSLIGETQYF. V gene TRBV7-9 combines with J gene TRBJ2-5; D call uncertain. Per the germline V gene, CDR1 is SEHNR and CDR2 is FQNEAQ (reference sequence). CDR3 length: 12 amino acids. V was shortened by 3 bases and J by 5 bases, with 7 bases between the two germline ends.

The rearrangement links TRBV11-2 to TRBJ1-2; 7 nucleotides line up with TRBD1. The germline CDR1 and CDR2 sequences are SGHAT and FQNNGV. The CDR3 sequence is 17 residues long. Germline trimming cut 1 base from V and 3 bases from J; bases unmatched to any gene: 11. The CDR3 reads CASSLVVVGQGDYGYTF. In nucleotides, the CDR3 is TGTGCCAGCAGCTTAGTAGTAGTGGGGCAGGGGGACTATGGCTACACCTTC.

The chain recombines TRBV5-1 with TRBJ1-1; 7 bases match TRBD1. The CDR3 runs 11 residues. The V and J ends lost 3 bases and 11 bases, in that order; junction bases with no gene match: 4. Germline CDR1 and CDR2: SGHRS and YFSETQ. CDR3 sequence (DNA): TGCGCCAGCAGCTCCGGACAGGCGGCTTTCTTT. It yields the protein CASSSGQAAFF. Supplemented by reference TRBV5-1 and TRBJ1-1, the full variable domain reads KAGVTQTPRYLIKTRGQQVTLSCSPISGHRSVSWYQQTPGQGLQFLFEYFSETQRNKGNFPGRFSGRQFSNSRSEMNVSTLELGDSALYLCASSSGQAAFFGQGTRLTVV.